This entry lists 23 T cell receptor beta chains sequenced from one sample in a study of T cell repertoires in cytomegalovirus infection. TCRdb itself ran the reads through MiXCR, one entry per CDR3 protein. The sample has more than 650,000 distinct CDR3 sequences, approximately 34% seen once; the top ten hold around 2.8%. Source material: PBMCs. Source of these receptors: a human donor in good health (CMV status not recorded). Some clones in this sample may be carry-over from other donors' samples.

This clonotype came up many times. V gene TRBV7-2 combines with J gene TRBJ2-4; 10 bases are a match to TRBD2. This CDR3 has 18 residues. The germline gives CDR1 SGHTA, CDR2 FQGNSA. With V trimmed by 5 bases and J by 11 bases, 21 bases remained unmatched. The CDR3 loop reads CASSRISGTSAQKVVQYF. Here the CDR3 DNA reads TGTGCCAGCAGCCGCATCTCCGGGACTAGCGCCCAAAAAGTCGTTCAGTACTTC.

This clonotype showed up just a few times. V usage is TRBV6-6 and J usage is TRBJ1-1; D remains ambiguous. This CDR3 is 13 amino acids long. Germline V gives CDR1 MNHNY, CDR2 SVGAGI (reference sequence). Trimming removed 11 bases at V and 4 bases at J, with 17 bases between. CDR3 loop: CASFHSSITEAFF. CDR3 sequence (DNA): TGTGCCTCTTTCCACAGCTCGATCACTGAAGCTTTCTTT.

This clonotype was seen a handful of times. The V and J genes are TRBV12-3 or TRBV12-4 and TRBJ1-4; D uncertain. V gave up 2 bases and J gave up 5 bases, with 9 bases separating them. This CDR3 comprises 14 residues. The DNA of the CDR3 is TGTGCCAGCAGTTTAAGCGGAATGAATGAAAAACTGTTTTTT. It yields the protein CASSLSGMNEKLFF.

This clonotype was seen ten or more times. The rearrangement links TRBV11-2 to TRBJ2-1; TRBD2 agrees at 11 bases. The germline CDR1 and CDR2 sequences are SGHAT and FQNNGV. J was trimmed by 4 bases and V by 5 bases; bases with no gene match: 4. The CDR3 has 15 residues. CDR3 coding DNA: TGTGCCAGCAGCCGTAGCGGGAGGGATTACAATGAGCAGTTCTTC. It yields the protein CASSRSGRDYNEQFF. Supplemented by reference TRBV11-2 and TRBJ2-1, the full variable domain reads EAGVAQSPRYKIIEKRQSVAFWCNPISGHATLYWYQQILGQGPKLLIQFQNNGVVDDSQLPKDRFSAERLKGVDSTLKIQPAKLEDSAVYLCASSRSGRDYNEQFFGPGTRLTVL.

This clonotype has ten or more counts. The CDR3 DNA reads TGCGCCAGCAGCCAGTACTCTAGCACAGATACGCAGTATTTT. Protein sequence: CASSQYSSTDTQYF. The J gene is TRBJ2-3, the V gene TRBV4-1; D unresolved. The V gene's germline CDR1 is MGHRA and CDR2 YSYEKL. CDR3 length: 14 amino acids. Trimming removed 3 bases at V and 0 bases at J, with 7 bases between.

This clonotype has only a few counts. The chain combines TRBV20-1 with TRBJ1-5; no definite D call. The CDR3 has 13 amino acids. Per the germline V gene, CDR1 is DFQATT and CDR2 is SNEGSKA (reference sequence). Trimming left V 7 bases short and J 6 bases short, with 16 bases between. The CDR3 sequence is CSGIGGSGQPQHF. The CDR3 DNA sequence: TGCAGTGGGATAGGAGGGTCTGGTCAGCCCCAGCATTTT.

This clonotype was seen ten or more times. The V and J genes are TRBV7-2 and TRBJ2-7; D perhaps matches TRBD2 (5 bases). The ends were cut back, 5 bases at V and 4 bases at J, with 21 bases in the middle. CDR3 length equals 16 residues. Germline loops: CDR1 SGHTA, CDR2 FQGNSA. The CDR3 loop is CASSPVARDPRYEQYF. In DNA form, the CDR3 reads TGTGCCAGCAGCCCAGTCGCCCGGGATCCCCGTTACGAGCAGTACTTC.

The chain has TRBV6-1 and TRBJ1-6, with a tentative D call TRBD1 (5 bases). Germline V gene sequence: CDR1 MNHNS, CDR2 SASEGT. This CDR3 spans 15 amino acids. Trimming left V 8 bases short and J 7 bases short, with 18 bases between. CDR3 sequence: CASGRDGPHNSPLHF. The DNA for the CDR3 is TGTGCCAGCGGTAGGGACGGACCCCACAATTCACCCCTCCACTTT.

The V call is TRBV5-1, the J call TRBJ2-5, with 9 bases that match TRBD2. Looked up from germline, CDR1 is SGHRS and CDR2 is YFSETQ. The V and J ends lost 2 bases and 0 bases, in that order; junction bases with no gene match: 5. The CDR3 runs to 16 residues. In nucleotides, the CDR3 is TGCGCCAGCAGCTTATTAGCGGGGGCTTACCAAGAGACCCAGTACTTC. Translating gives CASSLLAGAYQETQYF.

This rearrangement joins TRBV6-6 to TRBJ2-1; 15 bases are shared with TRBD2. V trimming: 2 bases; J trimming: 5 bases; junction bases outside the gene matches: 1. The CDR3 runs 16 residues. CDR1 is MNHNY and CDR2 is SVGAGI in the germline V gene (reference sequence). CDR3 protein: CASSYGTSGGHNEQFF. In DNA, the CDR3 is TGTGCCAGCAGTTACGGGACTAGCGGGGGGCACAATGAGCAGTTCTTC.

The genes are TRBV15 and TRBJ2-3; weak D call: TRBD1 (6 bases). The CDR3 has 15 residues. Per the germline V gene, CDR1 is LNHNV and CDR2 is YYDKDF (reference sequence). V shed 5 bases and J shed 0 bases, with 12 bases lying between them. As DNA, the CDR3 is TGTGCCACCAGCCCCCGGACAGCTAGCACAGATACGCAGTATTTT. It yields the protein CATSPRTASTDTQYF.

The table lists this clonotype with a few counts. The chain combines TRBV27 with TRBJ2-1, with D maybe TRBD2 (5 bases). The V end was cut by 3 bases, the J end by 8 bases, with 17 bases between. Germline assignment: CDR1 MNHEY and CDR2 SMNVEV (reference sequence). The CDR3 has 15 residues. In nucleotides, the CDR3 is TGTGCCAGCAGTTTTTCGGTGGGAGCATGGGATGAGCAGTTCTTC. Protein product: CASSFSVGAWDEQFF.

The sample holds many counts of this clonotype. The V and J genes are TRBV7-9 and TRBJ1-4; D unclear. The CDR3 contains 13 residues. Trimming removed 4 bases at V and 5 bases at J, with 8 bases between. The V gene's germline CDR1 is SEHNR and CDR2 FQNEAQ (reference sequence). The CDR3 reads CASSSGKNEKLFF. The CDR3, as DNA: TGTGCCAGCAGCTCGGGAAAAAATGAAAAACTGTTTTTT.

At least ten counts were recorded for this clonotype. The J gene is TRBJ2-3, the V gene TRBV7-3; D perhaps matches TRBD1 (5 bases). V was shortened by 6 bases and J by 1 base, with 14 bases between the two germline ends. The length of the CDR3 is 15 residues. CDR1 is SGHTA, CDR2 FQGTGA, per germline. The CDR3 loop is CASRAVGAGTDTQYF. In DNA, the CDR3 is TGTGCCAGCAGGGCAGTAGGGGCGGGCACAGATACGCAGTATTTT.

This clonotype appeared a few times. The CDR3 DNA follows: TGTGCCAGCAGCTTAGATCGGGGCTCAGAGACCCAGTACTTC. Translation: CASSLDRGSETQYF. V usage is TRBV11-2 and J usage is TRBJ2-5; TRBD1 or TRBD2 may be the D gene (5 bases each). CDR3 length: 14 residues. V gave up 0 bases and J gave up 4 bases, with 9 bases separating them. Germline CDR1 reads SGHAT; CDR2 reads FQNNGV.

J is TRBJ1-5 and V is TRBV19; D may be TRBD1 (6 bases). Trimming took off 6 bases at V and 6 bases at J, with 18 bases between the two ends. This CDR3 contains 15 residues. Germline CDR1 reads LNHDA; CDR2 reads SQIVND (reference sequence). This chain's CDR3 is CASRPMGAAGQPQHF. The CDR3, as DNA: TGTGCCAGTAGGCCGATGGGGGCGGCGGGTCAGCCCCAGCATTTT.

Regarding this clonotype: One end of the junction varies from germline; a read error may be responsible. This chain connects TRBV5-3 to TRBJ1-2; 10 positions agree with TRBD1. Being an ORF, TRBV5-3 has a function that is uncertain. This CDR3 region has 15 residues. The CDR3 sequence: CASSLGLGQGYGYTF. The CDR3 bases are TGTGCCAGCAGCTTGGGGTTGGGACAGGGGTATGGCTACACCTTC.

The V and J genes are TRBV27 and TRBJ1-2, with D possibly TRBD1 on 5 matching bases. The CDR3 length is 12 residues. Germline-derived CDR1 and CDR2 are MNHEY and SMNVEV (reference sequence). The V end lost 5 bases, the J end lost 8 bases, and 12 bases lay between the germline ends. The CDR3 coding sequence is TGTGCCAGCAGTCCACAGGTGGGAGGCTACACCTTC. This encodes CASSPQVGGYTF.

This chain joins TRBV3-1 and TRBJ1-1; D is possibly TRBD1 (6 bases). This CDR3 has 17 amino acids. Trimming took 0 bases from V and 6 from J, leaving 20 bases between them. Germline V gives CDR1 LGHDT, CDR2 YNNKEL (reference sequence). CDR3 sequence reads: CASSQDWGPHARAEAFF. The DNA of the CDR3 is TGTGCCAGCAGCCAAGATTGGGGGCCTCACGCGAGGGCTGAAGCTTTCTTT.

This chain joins TRBV7-3 and TRBJ2-1, with D hard to call. The CDR3 sequence is 14 residues long. From germline, CDR1 is SGHTA and CDR2 FQGTGA. V shed 1 base and J shed 3 bases, with 7 bases lying between them. CDR3 coding DNA: TGTGCCAGCAGCTTAAAAGACTTCTACAATGAGCAGTTCTTC. As protein: CASSLKDFYNEQFF. Variable domain in full (rest from reference TRBV7-3 and TRBJ2-1): GAGVSQTPSNKVTEKGKYVELRCDPISGHTALYWYRQSLGQGPEFLIYFQGTGAADDSGLPNDRFFAVRPEGSVSTLKIQRTERGDSAVYLCASSLKDFYNEQFFGPGTRLTVL.

The chain joins TRBV12-3 or TRBV12-4 to TRBJ2-2, with D possibly being TRBD2 (5 bases). This CDR3 has 15 residues. The germline V and J ends were trimmed by 6 bases and 2 bases, with 13 bases remaining between them. The CDR3 sequence: CASRADGINTGELFF. DNA of the CDR3: TGTGCCAGCAGGGCCGACGGGATTAACACCGGGGAGCTGTTTTTT.

The chain recombines TRBV28 with TRBJ2-7; 8 bases fit TRBD1. Germline assignment: CDR1 MDHEN and CDR2 SYDVKM. V shed 6 bases and J 2 bases; nucleotides not matched to a gene: 12. The CDR3 is 16 amino acids. CDR3 sequence (DNA): TGTGCCAGCAGCCCACAAACCGGGACAGGCGCCTACGAGCAGTACTTC. This sequence encodes CASSPQTGTGAYEQYF.

The chain recombines TRBV24-1 with TRBJ2-7, with D tentatively TRBD2 (6 bases). This CDR3 has 16 residues. V gave up 0 bases and J gave up 0 bases, with 11 bases separating them. Germline V gives CDR1 KGHDR, CDR2 SFDVKD. The CDR3 DNA sequence: TGTGCCACCAGTGATTTGGCGAGGGACTCCTCCTACGAGCAGTACTTC. It codes for CATSDLARDSSYEQYF.